The rows below give T cell receptor beta chains drawn from one sample of a study of T cells in Graves' hyperthyroidism and ophthalmopathy. TCRdb reprocessed the multiplex PCR reads with MiXCR, giving one entry per CDR3 protein. The sample carries more than 300,000 distinct CDR3 sequences, 15% to 20% recorded once. The sample consisted of blood. The receptors shown here come from a man in his late teens or twenties with Graves' ophthalmopathy. Each CDR3 is given with its conserved first and last residue. D genes are given only for firm matches. The size entry is marked missing in some rows and otherwise reads once, few, many or a size class.

size: many; D: NA; V: TRBV18; J: TRBJ2-1; CDR3: CASSPTSEDEQFF; DNA: TGTGCCAGCTCACCAACGTCCGAGGATGAGCAGTTCTTC
size: few; D: NA; V: TRBV5-1; J: TRBJ2-3; CDR3: CASTPFGRGSDTQYF; DNA: TGCGCCAGCACTCCTTTTGGGCGGGGCTCAGATACGCAGTATTTT
size: many; D: TRBD1; V: TRBV18; J: TRBJ2-1; CDR3: CASSRAGTGGWNEQFF; DNA: TGTGCCAGCTCACGAGCCGGGACAGGGGGCTGGAATGAGCAGTTCTTC
size: many; D: NA; V: TRBV20-1; J: TRBJ1-5; CDR3: CSASKAVHYSNQPQHF; DNA: TGCAGTGCTAGTAAGGCAGTCCACTATAGCAATCAGCCCCAGCATTTT
size: few; D: NA; V: TRBV24-1; J: TRBJ2-1; CDR3: CATSDAFSSYNEQFF; DNA: TGTGCCACCAGTGACGCGTTTTCCTCCTACAATGAGCAGTTCTTC
size: NA; D: NA; V: TRBV27; J: TRBJ2-1; CDR3: CASRRLGEQFF; DNA: TGTGCCAGCAGACGACTCGGTGAGCAGTTCTTC
size: NA; D: TRBD1; V: TRBV28; J: TRBJ1-6; CDR3: CASSWGTGATYNSPLHF; DNA: TGTGCCAGCAGCTGGGGGACAGGGGCCACCTATAATTCACCCCTCCACTTT
size: many; D: TRBD1; V: TRBV9; J: TRBJ1-2; CDR3: CASSATGDGYGYTF; DNA: TGTGCCAGCAGCGCCACAGGGGACGGCTATGGCTACACCTTC
size: many; D: NA; V: TRBV10-3; J: TRBJ1-1; CDR3: CAISGRGNNTEAFF; DNA: TGTGCCATCAGTGGCAGGGGTAACAACACTGAAGCTTTCTTT
size: few; D: TRBD2; V: TRBV7-9; J: TRBJ2-5; CDR3: CASSPRLGAGGQETQYF; DNA: TGTGCCAGCAGCCCAAGACTGGGGGCGGGGGGCCAAGAGACCCAGTACTTC
size: NA; D: TRBD1; V: TRBV2; J: TRBJ1-1; CDR3: CASSESTGRGTEAFF; DNA: TGTGCCAGCAGTGAAAGTACGGGCAGGGGGACTGAAGCTTTCTTT
size: few; D: NA; V: TRBV20-1; J: TRBJ1-2; CDR3: CSAPSYGYTF; DNA: TGCAGTGCTCCCAGCTATGGCTACACCTTC
size: many; D: NA; V: TRBV7-3; J: TRBJ2-1; CDR3: CASSLLDYNEQFF; DNA: TGTGCCAGCAGCTTACTGGACTACAATGAGCAGTTCTTC
size: few; D: TRBD1; V: TRBV24-1; J: TRBJ1-5; CDR3: CATRTGSNQPQHF; DNA: TGTGCCACCCGGACAGGGAGCAATCAGCCCCAGCATTTT
size: many; D: TRBD1; V: TRBV6-1; J: TRBJ1-2; CDR3: CASSVSFSGQNLNGYTF; DNA: TGTGCCAGCAGTGTCTCTTTCTCGGGACAGAACCTTAATGGCTACACCTTC
size: many; D: NA; V: TRBV6-1; J: TRBJ2-3; CDR3: CASGRGAGEEADTQYF; DNA: TGTGCCAGCGGAAGGGGGGCAGGAGAAGAGGCAGATACGCAGTATTTT
size: many; D: TRBD2; V: TRBV7-9; J: TRBJ2-3; CDR3: CASIGTSGTDTQYF; DNA: TGTGCCAGCATAGGGACTAGCGGAACAGATACGCAGTATTTT
size: many; D: NA; V: TRBV7-9; J: TRBJ1-1; CDR3: CASSLVRISSGGSSEAFF; DNA: TGTGCCAGCAGCTTAGTACGTATTTCGTCCGGCGGGTCGTCTGAAGCTTTCTTT
size: many; D: NA; V: TRBV11-2; J: TRBJ2-7; CDR3: CASSSQSEQYF; DNA: TGTGCCAGCAGCTCCCAAAGCGAGCAGTACTTC
size: few; D: NA; V: TRBV15; J: TRBJ2-2; CDR3: CATSRAGGELFF; DNA: TGTGCCACTAGCAGAGCGGGCGGGGAGCTGTTTTTT
size: many; D: NA; V: TRBV2; J: TRBJ1-5; CDR3: CASSVSRTDPQGNQPQHF; DNA: TGTGCCAGCAGTGTCTCCCGAACAGACCCCCAGGGCAATCAGCCCCAGCATTTT
size: NA; D: TRBD1; V: TRBV6-1; J: TRBJ1-1; CDR3: CASSVGQEPTEAFF; DNA: TGTGCCAGCAGTGTGGGACAGGAACCCACTGAAGCTTTCTTT
size: many; D: NA; V: TRBV3-1; J: TRBJ1-2; CDR3: CASSQAGRGYGYTF; DNA: TGTGCCAGCAGCCAAGCCGGCCGTGGCTATGGCTACACCTTC
size: many; D: TRBD1; V: TRBV29-1; J: TRBJ2-5; CDR3: CSVEDRGGLYQETQYF; DNA: TGCAGCGTTGAAGATAGAGGGGGCTTGTACCAAGAGACCCAGTACTTC
size: many; D: NA; V: TRBV24-1; J: TRBJ2-1; CDR3: CATMVPPKVRSSEQFF; DNA: TGTGCCACCATGGTCCCACCAAAGGTTCGATCTAGTGAGCAGTTCTTC
size: few; D: NA; V: TRBV11-2; J: TRBJ2-5; CDR3: CASSRGSQETQYF; DNA: TGCGCCAGCAGCCGAGGCTCCCAAGAGACCCAGTACTTC
size: many; D: NA; V: TRBV5-1; J: TRBJ1-2; CDR3: CASSLGGTGYTF; DNA: TGCGCCAGCAGCTTGGGGGGCACTGGCTACACCTTC
size: many; D: TRBD2; V: TRBV6-1; J: TRBJ2-1; CDR3: CASSPTSGGSYNEQFF; DNA: TGTGCCAGCAGTCCGACTAGCGGGGGGTCCTACAATGAGCAGTTCTTC
size: NA; D: NA; V: TRBV28; J: TRBJ2-2; CDR3: CTGSLSSFRLPGELFF; DNA: TGTACCGGCAGCCTTAGTTCCTTTAGACTCCCCGGGGAGCTGTTTTTT
size: few; D: NA; V: TRBV6-2/TRBV6-3; J: TRBJ1-2; CDR3: CASSYLGEEGYTF; DNA: TGTGCCAGCAGTTACTTGGGGGAGGAGGGCTACACCTTC
size: NA; D: NA; V: TRBV24-1; J: TRBJ2-5; CDR3: CATRDTGAGETQYF; DNA: TGTGCCACCAGGGACACAGGGGCGGGGGAGACCCAGTACTTC
size: few; D: NA; V: TRBV15; J: TRBJ2-3; CDR3: CATSRDFYAGDTQYF; DNA: TGTGCCACCAGCAGGGACTTTTACGCCGGAGATACGCAGTATTTT
size: NA; D: TRBD1; V: TRBV7-2; J: TRBJ2-3; CDR3: CASSEDRVGTTDTQYF; DNA: TGTGCCAGCAGCGAAGACAGGGTGGGGACAACAGATACGCAGTATTTT
size: many; D: TRBD2; V: TRBV11-2; J: TRBJ2-7; CDR3: CASSSPWASGGPFSYEQYF; DNA: TGTGCCAGCAGCTCCCCGTGGGCTAGCGGGGGGCCCTTCTCCTACGAGCAGTACTTC
size: NA; D: NA; V: TRBV6-1; J: TRBJ1-2; CDR3: CASEASRFYGYTF; DNA: TGTGCCAGCGAAGCGTCTAGGTTCTATGGCTACACCTTC
size: many; D: NA; V: TRBV7-3; J: TRBJ1-5; CDR3: CASSHGVNQPQHF; DNA: TGTGCCAGCAGCCACGGGGTCAATCAGCCCCAGCATTTT
size: many; D: TRBD2; V: TRBV6-2/TRBV6-3; J: TRBJ2-2; CDR3: CASSSWTSGGENTGELFF; DNA: TGTGCCAGCAGTTCCTGGACTAGCGGGGGAGAGAACACCGGGGAGCTGTTTTTT
size: many; D: NA; V: TRBV28; J: TRBJ1-1; CDR3: CASSSLKQAMNTEAFF; DNA: TGTGCCAGCAGTTCCCTAAAACAGGCGATGAACACTGAAGCTTTCTTT
size: few; D: TRBD1; V: TRBV19; J: TRBJ2-7; CDR3: CASSTYSGTGTYEQYF; DNA: TGTGCCAGTAGTACCTACTCCGGGACAGGAACCTACGAGCAGTACTTC
size: NA; D: TRBD2; V: TRBV4-2; J: TRBJ2-3; CDR3: CASTTTTSGGADTQYF; DNA: TGTGCCAGCACCACGACGACTAGCGGGGGGGCAGATACGCAGTATTTT
size: many; D: TRBD2; V: TRBV12-3/TRBV12-4; J: TRBJ2-3; CDR3: CASSLASGGTITDTQYF; DNA: TGTGCCAGCAGTTTGGCTAGCGGGGGAACCATCACAGATACGCAGTATTTT
size: few; D: NA; V: TRBV6-6; J: TRBJ1-2; CDR3: CASSYPDRTNGYTF; DNA: TGTGCCAGCAGTTACCCAGACAGGACAAATGGCTACACCTTC
size: few; D: TRBD1; V: TRBV4-1; J: TRBJ2-7; CDR3: CASSQSRDRGGEQYF; DNA: TGCGCCAGCAGCCAGTCCCGGGACAGGGGAGGGGAGCAGTACTTC
size: many; D: TRBD2; V: TRBV3-1; J: TRBJ2-7; CDR3: CASSQAGGYEQYF; DNA: TGTGCCAGCAGCCAAGCGGGGGGGTACGAGCAGTACTTC
size: NA; D: TRBD1; V: TRBV11-3; J: TRBJ2-5; CDR3: CASSSGQGRGETQYF; DNA: TGTGCCAGCAGCTCCGGACAGGGAAGGGGAGAGACCCAGTACTTC
size: NA; D: TRBD2; V: TRBV20-1; J: TRBJ2-3; CDR3: CSARKTSGGSSTDTQYF; DNA: TGCAGTGCTAGGAAGACTAGCGGGGGGTCTAGCACAGATACGCAGTATTTT
size: NA; D: TRBD2; V: TRBV4-2; J: TRBJ2-3; CDR3: CASSSSGGWGDTQYF; DNA: TGTGCCAGCAGCTCTAGCGGGGGGTGGGGGGATACGCAGTATTTT
size: many; D: NA; V: TRBV28; J: TRBJ1-1; CDR3: CASSLDGGGGTEAFF; DNA: TGTGCCAGCAGTTTGGATGGAGGGGGAGGCACTGAAGCTTTCTTT
size: many; D: NA; V: TRBV24-1; J: TRBJ2-1; CDR3: CATKADTEAGEQFF; DNA: TGTGCCACCAAGGCCGACACTGAGGCTGGTGAGCAGTTCTTC
size: many; D: NA; V: TRBV2; J: TRBJ2-1; CDR3: CASSIDTASYNEQFF; DNA: TGTGCCAGCAGTATAGACACGGCGAGCTACAATGAGCAGTTCTTC
size: many; D: NA; V: TRBV2; J: TRBJ2-1; CDR3: CASRPGALYNEQFF; DNA: TGTGCCAGCAGGCCGGGGGCCCTCTACAATGAGCAGTTCTTC
size: NA; D: NA; V: TRBV5-1; J: TRBJ2-7; CDR3: CASSPRLRQGGEQYF; DNA: TGCGCCAGCAGCCCGAGGTTGAGGCAGGGTGGCGAGCAGTACTTC
size: many; D: TRBD1; V: TRBV20-1; J: TRBJ2-4; CDR3: CSARETGGGNIQYF; DNA: TGCAGTGCTAGAGAGACAGGGGGTGGGAACATTCAGTACTTC
size: many; D: TRBD1; V: TRBV7-8; J: TRBJ1-1; CDR3: CASSLDRAGDTEAFF; DNA: TGTGCCAGCAGCCTGGACAGGGCTGGGGACACTGAAGCTTTCTTT
size: NA; D: TRBD1; V: TRBV3-1; J: TRBJ1-4; CDR3: CASSPSQGVTTNEKLFF; DNA: TGTGCCAGCAGCCCTTCACAGGGGGTTACAACTAATGAAAAACTGTTTTTT
size: NA; D: NA; V: TRBV19; J: TRBJ1-1; CDR3: CASERGAEAFF; DNA: TGTGCCAGCGAACGGGGGGCTGAAGCTTTCTTT
size: few; D: NA; V: TRBV11-2; J: TRBJ2-4; CDR3: CASSLNRAGNIQCF; DNA: TGTGCCAGCAGCTTAAACAGGGCGGGGAACATTCAGTGCTTC
size: few; D: NA; V: TRBV7-2; J: TRBJ2-3; CDR3: CASSPPPWQGGRGTDTQYF; DNA: TGTGCCAGCAGCCCCCCCCCCTGGCAGGGGGGCAGGGGTACAGATACGCAGTATTTT
size: many; D: TRBD1; V: TRBV27; J: TRBJ2-1; CDR3: CASSPGTGGYNEQFF; DNA: TGTGCCAGCAGTCCCGGGACAGGGGGTTACAATGAGCAGTTCTTC